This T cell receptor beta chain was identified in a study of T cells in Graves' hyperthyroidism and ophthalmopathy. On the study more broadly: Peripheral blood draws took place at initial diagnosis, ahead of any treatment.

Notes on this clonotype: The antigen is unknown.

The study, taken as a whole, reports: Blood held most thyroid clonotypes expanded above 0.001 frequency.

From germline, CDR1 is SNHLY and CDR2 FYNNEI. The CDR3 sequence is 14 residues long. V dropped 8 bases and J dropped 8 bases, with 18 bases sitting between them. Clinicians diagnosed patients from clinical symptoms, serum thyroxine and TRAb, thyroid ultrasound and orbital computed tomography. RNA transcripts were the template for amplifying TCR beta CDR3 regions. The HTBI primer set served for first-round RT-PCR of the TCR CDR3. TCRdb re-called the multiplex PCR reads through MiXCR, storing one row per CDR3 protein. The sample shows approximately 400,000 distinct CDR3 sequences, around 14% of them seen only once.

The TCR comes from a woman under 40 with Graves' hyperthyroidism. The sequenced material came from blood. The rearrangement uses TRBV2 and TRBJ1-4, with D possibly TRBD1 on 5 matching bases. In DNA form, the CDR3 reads TGTGCCAGCCGCCTCGGGGCTTCTGGAGAAAAACTGTTTTTT. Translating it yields CASRLGASGEKLFF.